This T cell receptor (beta chain) was recovered during a study of beta chain features in type 1 diabetes. Broader study findings: Insertion counts at VDJ junctions were lower in type 1 diabetes patients, who also showed more deletions there. A moderate, significant TCRB CDR3 shortening appeared in type 1 diabetes across four CD4+ subsets. Still unanswered here is whether HLA type influences TCRB rearrangement.

cDNA synthesis used the whole RNA isolate, giving expressed TCRB sequences. Roughly 3.6 million reads per sample were averaged for naive, central memory and regulatory samples. This table comes from immunoSEQ multiplex PCR, and its TCRdb copy is limited to in-frame clones, with some not included. The sample lists a few hundred thousand clones, roughly 17% occurring once. With respect to this clone: As yet, its antigen is unknown.

This sequence originates from a man aged 25-45 years with type 1 diabetes. The source material was naive CD4+ T cells from blood.

The CDR3 loop reads CASRKNRGLGTDTQYF. The CDR3 DNA reads as TGTGCCAGCAGAAAGAACCGGGGCTTGGGCACAGATACGCAGTATTTT. V usage is TRBV7-2 and J usage is TRBJ2-3; TRBD1 or TRBD2 may be the D gene (5 bases each). Germline V gives CDR1 SGHTA, CDR2 FQGNSA. The CDR3 runs to 16 residues. The germline V and J ends were trimmed by 6 bases and 1 base, with 17 bases remaining between them.